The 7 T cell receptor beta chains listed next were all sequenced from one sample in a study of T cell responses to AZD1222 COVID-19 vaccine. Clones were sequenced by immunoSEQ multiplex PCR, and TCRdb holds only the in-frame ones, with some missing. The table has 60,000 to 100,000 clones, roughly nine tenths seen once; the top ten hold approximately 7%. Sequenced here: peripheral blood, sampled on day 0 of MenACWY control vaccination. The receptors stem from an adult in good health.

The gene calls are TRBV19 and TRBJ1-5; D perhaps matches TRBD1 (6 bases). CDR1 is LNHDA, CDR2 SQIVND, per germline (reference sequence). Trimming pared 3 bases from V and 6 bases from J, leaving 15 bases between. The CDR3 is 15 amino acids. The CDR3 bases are TGTGCCAGTAGTATCGGCCCAGGGGCCTCTCAGCCCCAGCATTTT. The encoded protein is CASSIGPGASQPQHF.

The CDR3 protein is CASSRDLGRQGRTYGYTF. CDR3 DNA sequence: TGCGCCAGCAGCCGCGATCTCGGTAGACAGGGAAGAACCTATGGCTACACCTTC. V gene TRBV5-1 combines with J gene TRBJ1-2; 7 nucleotides agree with TRBD1. Germline lookup yields CDR1 SGHRS and CDR2 YFSETQ. After removal of 4 bases from V and 4 bases from J, the junction contained 19 bases not matched to a gene. This CDR3 is built from 18 residues.

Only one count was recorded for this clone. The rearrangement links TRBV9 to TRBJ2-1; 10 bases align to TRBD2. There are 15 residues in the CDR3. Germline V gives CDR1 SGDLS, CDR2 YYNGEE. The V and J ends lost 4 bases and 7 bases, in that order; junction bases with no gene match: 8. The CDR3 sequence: CASSPGTSELNEQFF. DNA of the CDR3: TGTGCCAGCAGCCCCGGGACTAGCGAATTAAATGAGCAGTTCTTC.

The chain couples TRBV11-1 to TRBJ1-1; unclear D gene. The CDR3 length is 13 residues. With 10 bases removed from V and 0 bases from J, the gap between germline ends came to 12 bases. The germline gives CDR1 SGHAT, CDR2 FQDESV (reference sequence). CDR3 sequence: CAKPQGLNTEAFF. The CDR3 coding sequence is TGTGCCAAACCGCAAGGGTTGAACACTGAAGCTTTCTTT.

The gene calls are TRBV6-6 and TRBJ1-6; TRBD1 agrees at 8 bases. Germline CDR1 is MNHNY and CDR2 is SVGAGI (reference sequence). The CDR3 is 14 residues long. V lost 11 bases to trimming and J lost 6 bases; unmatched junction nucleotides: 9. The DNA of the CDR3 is TGTGCCGCAAAACAGGGGGATTTTAATTCACCCCTCCACTTT. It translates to CAAKQGDFNSPLHF.

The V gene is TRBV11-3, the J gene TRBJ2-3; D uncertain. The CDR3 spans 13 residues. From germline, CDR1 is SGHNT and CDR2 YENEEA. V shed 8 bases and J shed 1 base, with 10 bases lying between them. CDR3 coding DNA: TGTGCCAGCGGCAGCCGGGGCACAGATACGCAGTATTTT. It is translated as CASGSRGTDTQYF.

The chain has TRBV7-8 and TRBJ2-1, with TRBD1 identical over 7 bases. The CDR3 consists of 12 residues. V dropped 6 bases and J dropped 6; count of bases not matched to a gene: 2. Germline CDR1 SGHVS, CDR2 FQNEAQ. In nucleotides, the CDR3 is TGTGCCAGCAGACGGGACAGCAATGAGCAGTTCTTC. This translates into CASRRDSNEQFF.